These 4 T cell receptor beta chains originate from one sample sequenced in a study of shared clonotypes between healthy human individuals. Profiled with immunoSEQ multiplex PCR; TCRdb holds only in-frame clones, not every one. The top ten clones hold around 0.32% of a sample with approximately 350,000 clones, about 96% of them seen once. Material: memory CD8+ T cells sorted from blood. Stated subset: CD45RO+ cells pooled with CCR7-negative TemRA cells. The origin of the receptors is a man in his thirties or forties in good health.

The rearrangement uses TRBV19 and TRBJ2-7, with 7 positions matching TRBD1. CDR3 length: 15 residues. Germline loops: CDR1 LNHDA, CDR2 SQIVND (reference sequence). V lost 5 bases and J lost 5; bases outside the gene matches: 12. CDR3 protein: CASSARDSHIDEQYF. Here the CDR3 DNA reads TGTGCCAGTAGTGCCCGGGACAGTCATATCGACGAGCAGTACTTC.

This chain links TRBV7-9 with TRBJ1-2; D perhaps matches TRBD1 (5 bases). Looked up from germline, CDR1 is SEHNR and CDR2 is FQNEAQ (reference sequence). The CDR3 has 12 residues. Trimming stripped 5 bases from V and 4 bases from J, with 8 bases between. The CDR3 bases are TGTGCCAGCAGCAAAGACAGCTATGGCTACACCTTC. As protein: CASSKDSYGYTF.

As regards this clone: The same CDR3 arises from other DNA sequences in this sample as well. V is TRBV5-6 and J is TRBJ2-5, with 11 bases matching TRBD2. The CDR3 extends over 15 amino acids. Germline V gives CDR1 SGHDT, CDR2 YYEEEE. The V segment lost 1 base and the J segment 4 bases; nucleotides outside the gene matches: 3. For the CDR3, the DNA is TGTGCCAGCAGCTTGAGGCTAGCGGGAGGAGAGACCCAGTACTTC. Translation: CASSLRLAGGETQYF.

The sample holds one count of this clone. The genes are TRBV6-5 and TRBJ2-7; no clear D. CDR1 and CDR2 from the germline V gene are MNHEY and SVGAGI. The V and J ends lost 0 bases and 3 bases respectively, with 12 bases between them. The CDR3 is made up of 15 amino acids. CDR3 sequence (DNA): TGTGCCAGCAGTTACTCTAGGAAGGGAAGCTACGAGCAGTACTTC. Translating gives CASSYSRKGSYEQYF.